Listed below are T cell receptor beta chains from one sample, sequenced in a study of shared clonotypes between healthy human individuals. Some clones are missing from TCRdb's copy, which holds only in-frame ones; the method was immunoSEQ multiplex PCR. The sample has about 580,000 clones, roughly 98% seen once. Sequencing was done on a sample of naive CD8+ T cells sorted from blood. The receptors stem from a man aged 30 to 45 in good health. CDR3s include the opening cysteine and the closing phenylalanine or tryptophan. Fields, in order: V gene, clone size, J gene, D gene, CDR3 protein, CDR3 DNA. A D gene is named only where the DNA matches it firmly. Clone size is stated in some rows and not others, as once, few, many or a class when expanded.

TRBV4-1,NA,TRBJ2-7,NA,CASSRTGYEQYF,TGCGCCAGCAGTCGCACAGGGTACGAGCAGTACTTC
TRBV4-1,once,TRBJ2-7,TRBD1,CASSPRDRGTYEQYF,TGCGCCAGCAGTCCCCGGGACAGGGGCACCTACGAGCAGTACTTC
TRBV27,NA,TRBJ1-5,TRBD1,CASSSGQGDQPQHF,TGTGCCAGCAGTTCGGGACAGGGGGATCAGCCCCAGCATTTT
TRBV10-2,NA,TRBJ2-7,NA,CASSEKGLPYEQYF,TGCGCCAGCAGTGAGAAGGGGCTCCCCTACGAGCAGTACTTC
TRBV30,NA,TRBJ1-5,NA,CAWRVGSDSNQPQHF,TGTGCCTGGAGGGTCGGCAGTGATAGCAATCAGCCCCAGCATTTT
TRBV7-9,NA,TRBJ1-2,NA,CASSLDASVSTF,TGTGCCAGCAGCTTAGATGCGTCGGTCTCTACCTTC
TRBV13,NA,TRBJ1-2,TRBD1,CASSLGGQGTSYGYTF,TGTGCCAGCAGCTTAGGCGGACAGGGGACTAGTTATGGCTACACCTTC
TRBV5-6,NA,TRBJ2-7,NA,CASSSSYEQYF,TGTGCCAGCAGCTCCTCTTACGAGCAGTACTTC
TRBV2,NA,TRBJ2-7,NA,CASSGQYYEQYF,TGTGCCAGCAGTGGGCAGTACTACGAGCAGTACTTC
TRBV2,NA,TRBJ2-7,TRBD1,CASSMDREGISYEQYF,TGTGCCAGCAGCATGGACAGGGAAGGAATCAGCTACGAGCAGTACTTC
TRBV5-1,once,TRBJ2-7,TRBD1,CASSATGTGGYEQYF,TGCGCCAGCAGCGCAACCGGGACAGGTGGGTACGAGCAGTACTTC
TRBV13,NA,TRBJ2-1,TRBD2,CASADTSGSGGNEQFF,TGTGCCAGCGCCGATACTAGCGGGAGTGGGGGCAATGAGCAGTTCTTC
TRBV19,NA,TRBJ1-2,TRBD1,CASSIGDSLFGYTF,TGTGCCAGTAGTATAGGGGACAGTCTCTTTGGCTACACCTTC
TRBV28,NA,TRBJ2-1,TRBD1,CASSPPGQGDNEQFF,TGTGCCAGCAGTCCTCCGGGACAGGGGGATAATGAGCAGTTCTTC
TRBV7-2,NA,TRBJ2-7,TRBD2,CASSLTSGYEQYF,TGTGCCAGCAGCTTGACTAGCGGCTACGAGCAGTACTTC
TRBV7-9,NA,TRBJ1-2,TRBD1,CASSGQGGDNYGYTF,TGTGCCAGCAGCGGACAGGGAGGCGATAACTATGGCTACACCTTC
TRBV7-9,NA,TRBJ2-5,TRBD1,CASSHTGQVTSGRETQYF,TGTGCCAGCAGCCACACTGGACAGGTAACATCGGGACGAGAGACCCAGTACTTC